This TCR beta chain was retrieved from a study of regulatory T cells in long-lasting Graves disease. Regarding time point: newly diagnosed GD, antithyroid drugs for less than 3 months. Isolated PBMC RNA provided the starting material for the TCR library. Trimming stripped 3 bases from V and 2 bases from J, with 10 bases between. The CDR3 has 14 amino acids. The V gene's germline CDR1 is SGHAT and CDR2 FQNNGV. Construction of TCR beta libraries relied on iRepertoire HTBI primers and on Arm-PCR targeting CDR3 regions. TCRdb independently ran MiXCR on the multiplex PCR reads; one entry per CDR3 protein. This repertoire shows around 450,000 distinct CDR3 sequences, 15% found once; its top ten account for about 7.6%. This clonotype was detected many times. This sample also belongs to another study, concerning T cells in Graves' hyperthyroidism and ophthalmopathy.

The sample consisted of peripheral blood mononuclear cells (PBMCs), taken at new diagnosis, from a patient treated with antithyroid drugs. This sequence was found in a woman aged 35 to 49 with Graves disease. The chain carries TRBV11-2 and TRBJ2-5; D is possibly TRBD2 (5 bases). The CDR3 sequence is CASSFQRSQETQYF. CDR3 bases: TGTGCCAGCAGCTTTCAGCGGTCGCAAGAGACCCAGTACTTC.